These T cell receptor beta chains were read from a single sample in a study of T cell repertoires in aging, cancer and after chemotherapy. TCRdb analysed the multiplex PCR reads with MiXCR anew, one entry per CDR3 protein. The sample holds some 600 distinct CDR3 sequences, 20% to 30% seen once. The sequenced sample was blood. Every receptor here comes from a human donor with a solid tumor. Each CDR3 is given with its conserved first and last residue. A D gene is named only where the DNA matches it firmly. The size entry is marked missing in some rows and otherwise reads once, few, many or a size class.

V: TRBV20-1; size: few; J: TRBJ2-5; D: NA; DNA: TGCAGTGCTAGTGTCAGGCCACAAGAGACCCAGTACTTC; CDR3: CSASVRPQETQYF
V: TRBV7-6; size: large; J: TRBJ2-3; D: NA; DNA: TGTGCCAGCAGCTTAGACCGGGGGCATACGCAGTATTTT; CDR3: CASSLDRGHTQYF
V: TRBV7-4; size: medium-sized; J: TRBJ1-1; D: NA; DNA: TGTGCCAGCAGCCCAAGCGGGGGGCCCACTGAAGCTTTCTTT; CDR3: CASSPSGGPTEAFF
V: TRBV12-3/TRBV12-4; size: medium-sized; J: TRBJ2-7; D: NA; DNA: TGTGCCAGCAGTTTGTTGGGGTACGAGCAGTACTTC; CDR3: CASSLLGYEQYF
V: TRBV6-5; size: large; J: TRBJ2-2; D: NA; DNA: TGTGCCAGCAGTTACTCCCGGGGGGAGCTGTTTTTT; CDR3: CASSYSRGELFF
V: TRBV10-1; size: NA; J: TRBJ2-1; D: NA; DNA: TGCGCCAGCAGTTCACAGGGTATCTACAATGAGCAGTTCTTC; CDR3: CASSSQGIYNEQFF
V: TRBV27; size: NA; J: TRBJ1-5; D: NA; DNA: TGTGCCAGCAGTTTATTGTGGCAGAGCGATCAGCCCCAGCATTTT; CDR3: CASSLLWQSDQPQHF
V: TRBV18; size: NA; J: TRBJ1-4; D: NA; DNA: TGTGCCAGCTCACCAGGGATTAATGAAAAACTGTTTTTT; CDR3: CASSPGINEKLFF
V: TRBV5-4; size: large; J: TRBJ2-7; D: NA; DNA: TGTGCCGCATCACTGGGCTCCAGCTCCTACGAGCAGTACTTC; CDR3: CAASLGSSSYEQYF
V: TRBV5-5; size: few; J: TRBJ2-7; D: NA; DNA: TGTGCCAGCAGCTCCGGGGCGGTCGGGTACGAGCAGTACTTC; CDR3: CASSSGAVGYEQYF
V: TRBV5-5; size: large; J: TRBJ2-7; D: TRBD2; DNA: TGTGCCAGCAGCTGGACTAGCGGGGATTCCTACGAGCAGTACTTC; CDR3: CASSWTSGDSYEQYF
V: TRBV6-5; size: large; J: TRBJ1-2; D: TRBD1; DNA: TGTGCCAGCAGCCCCAGGGGGCGCAACTATGGCTACACCTTC; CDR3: CASSPRGRNYGYTF
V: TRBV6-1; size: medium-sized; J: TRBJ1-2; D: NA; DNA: TGTGCCACCCAATGGGGCCCCCAAGCGAACACCTTC; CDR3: CATQWGPQANTF
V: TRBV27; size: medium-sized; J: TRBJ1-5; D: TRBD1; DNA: TGTGCCAGCAGGCGACAGGGTACTAATCAGCCCCAGCATTTT; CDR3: CASRRQGTNQPQHF
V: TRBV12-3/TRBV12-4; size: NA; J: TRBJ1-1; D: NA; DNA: TGTGACAGCAGTTTGGGGGCAGCACCTCAAGCTTTCTTT; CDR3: CDSSLGAAPQAFF
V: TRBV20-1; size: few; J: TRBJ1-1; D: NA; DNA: TGCAGTGCTAGTGTGGGGGGGGGGACTGAAGCTTTCTTT; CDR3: CSASVGGGTEAFF